This is a list of T cell receptor beta chains from one sample in a study of blood T cell repertoires in COVID-19. TCRdb's table, derived via immunoSEQ multiplex PCR, lists solely in-frame clones and lacks some. This sample carries more than 60,000 clones, over 75% of them seen once, and the ten largest clones take 6.6%. Sequenced: peripheral blood. These TCRs come from a man between 60 and 75 years old with acute or convalescent COVID-19. Each CDR3 is given with its conserved first and last residue. Each record gives: D gene, V gene, clone size, J gene, CDR3 DNA, CDR3 protein. A D gene is named only where the DNA matches it firmly. Clone size is shown for a subset of rows, as once, few, many or a class of expanded clone.

D: .; V: TRBV30; size: .; J: TRBJ2-4; DNA: TGTGCCTGGAGTGTAGGGGGTTTCGCCAAAAACATTCAGTACTTC; CDR3: CAWSVGGFAKNIQYF
D: .; V: TRBV21-1; size: once; J: TRBJ1-2; DNA: TGTGCCAGCAGCAAAGCTACAGGGGGCTATGGCTACACCTTC; CDR3: CASSKATGGYGYTF
D: TRBD2; V: TRBV5-4; size: .; J: TRBJ2-3; DNA: TGTGCCAGCAGCTTGAAGTCTGCGGGGGGAGATACGCAGTATTTT; CDR3: CASSLKSAGGDTQYF
D: TRBD2; V: TRBV3-1/TRBV3-2; size: .; J: TRBJ2-3; DNA: TGTGCCAGCAGCCAAACTAGCGCCTACACAGATACGCAGTATTTT; CDR3: CASSQTSAYTDTQYF
D: .; V: TRBV6-2/TRBV6-3; size: once; J: TRBJ2-2; DNA: TGTGCCAGCAGCCGGTCGAGGAACACCGGGGAGCTGTTTTTT; CDR3: CASSRSRNTGELFF
D: TRBD2; V: TRBV9; size: .; J: TRBJ2-1; DNA: TGTGCCAGCAGCGCGCCTTCCGAGCGGGGGAGAAGCAATGAGCAGTTCTTC; CDR3: CASSAPSERGRSNEQFF
D: .; V: TRBV21-1; size: .; J: TRBJ1-1; DNA: TGTGCCAGCAGCACCCTCTTACAGGGGGCGTACACTGAAGCTTTCTTT; CDR3: CASSTLLQGAYTEAFF
D: .; V: TRBV12-3/TRBV12-4; size: .; J: TRBJ2-1; DNA: TGTGCCAGCAGTTTGCGTTTTAACGGTGAGCAGTTCTTC; CDR3: CASSLRFNGEQFF
D: TRBD2; V: TRBV7-2; size: .; J: TRBJ2-1; DNA: TGTGCCAGCAGCTTAGCCTTCGGTAGCGGGGGGGCCACGGGTGAGCAGTTCTTC; CDR3: CASSLAFGSGGATGEQFF
D: TRBD2; V: TRBV11-2; size: .; J: TRBJ2-3; DNA: TGTGCCAGCAGACTAACTAGCGGGGGGTCCACAGATACGCAGTATTTT; CDR3: CASRLTSGGSTDTQYF
D: .; V: TRBV6-5; size: .; J: TRBJ2-5; DNA: TGTGCCACTTCGGCGGGGTGGGTAAGAGAGACCCAGTACTTC; CDR3: CATSAGWVRETQYF
D: .; V: TRBV7-2; size: .; J: TRBJ1-6; DNA: TGTGCCAGCAGCTTTGGAGGGACCTATAATTCACCCCTCCACTTT; CDR3: CASSFGGTYNSPLHF
D: .; V: TRBV3-1/TRBV3-2; size: .; J: TRBJ1-1; DNA: TGTGCCAGCAGCCAAGTCTCCAGGGGAGAAGCTTTCTTT; CDR3: CASSQVSRGEAFF
D: TRBD1; V: TRBV10-1; size: .; J: TRBJ2-3; DNA: TGCGCCAGCAGTGATAGGGGGCAACGAGATACGCAGTATTTT; CDR3: CASSDRGQRDTQYF
D: TRBD2; V: TRBV6-5; size: once; J: TRBJ2-1; DNA: TGTGCCAGCATCCGACTAGCGGGAGACAATGAGCAGTTCTTC; CDR3: CASIRLAGDNEQFF
D: .; V: TRBV4-3; size: .; J: TRBJ1-3; DNA: TGCGCCAGCAGCCAAGATCTCAGGGGATCTGGAAACACCATATATTTT; CDR3: CASSQDLRGSGNTIYF
D: .; V: TRBV7-8; size: .; J: TRBJ2-2; DNA: TGTGCCAGCAGCGGAGCGTCGGGCACCGGGGAGCTGTTTTTT; CDR3: CASSGASGTGELFF
D: .; V: TRBV9; size: .; J: TRBJ1-2; DNA: TGTGCCAGCAGCGTAGAATTCGGTCGGAGTGGCTACACCTTC; CDR3: CASSVEFGRSGYTF
D: TRBD1; V: TRBV19; size: .; J: TRBJ2-2; DNA: TGTGCCAGTACCTTGGGCACAGGGGTTCCCGGGGAGCTGTTTTTT; CDR3: CASTLGTGVPGELFF
D: TRBD1; V: TRBV19; size: .; J: TRBJ2-6; DNA: TGTGCCAGTACGGAGGGACAGGGGGTCGCTGGGGCCAACGTCCTGACTTTC; CDR3: CASTEGQGVAGANVLTF
D: .; V: TRBV29-1; size: once; J: TRBJ1-3; DNA: TGCAGCGTTGACCGTAGAGGTCGGGGAGACACCATATATTTT; CDR3: CSVDRRGRGDTIYF
D: TRBD2; V: TRBV7-2; size: .; J: TRBJ2-3; DNA: TGTGCCAGCAGCCGTATGGAGGGACTAACCACAGATACGCAGTATTTT; CDR3: CASSRMEGLTTDTQYF
D: TRBD1; V: TRBV19; size: .; J: TRBJ1-1; DNA: TGTGCCAGTAGTCTCAGGGGAGGGACAGGGTTCATGAACACTGAAGCTTTCTTT; CDR3: CASSLRGGTGFMNTEAFF
D: TRBD2; V: TRBV11-2; size: .; J: TRBJ2-5; DNA: TGTGCCAGCAGCTTAGGGGCGGGGGGGCCAGAGACCCAGTACTTC; CDR3: CASSLGAGGPETQYF
D: .; V: TRBV6-2/TRBV6-3; size: .; J: TRBJ1-5; DNA: TGTGCCAGCAGCCGGCCGGGACAAACAGTTCAGCCCCAGCATTTT; CDR3: CASSRPGQTVQPQHF
D: TRBD1; V: TRBV3-1/TRBV3-2; size: .; J: TRBJ1-2; DNA: TGTGCCAGCAGCCAAGTTGAGGGGGCCTACGGCTACACCTTC; CDR3: CASSQVEGAYGYTF
D: .; V: TRBV19; size: .; J: TRBJ1-1; DNA: TGTGCCAGTAGTATAGCGGGGAGGGGCACTGAAGCTTTCTTT; CDR3: CASSIAGRGTEAFF
D: .; V: TRBV3-1/TRBV3-2; size: .; J: TRBJ1-5; DNA: TGTGCCAGCAGCCAAGCACAGGTCGCTCAGCCCCAGCATTTT; CDR3: CASSQAQVAQPQHF
D: .; V: TRBV9; size: .; J: TRBJ2-1; DNA: TGTGCCAGCAGCGTTAGCGACGGTCTAGGGAATGAGCAGTTCTTC; CDR3: CASSVSDGLGNEQFF
D: .; V: TRBV7-2; size: .; J: TRBJ2-5; DNA: TGTGCCAGCAGCTTTGACCCCCCGACTAGTGGGGTGGAGACCCAGTACTTC; CDR3: CASSFDPPTSGVETQYF
D: TRBD2; V: TRBV14; size: once; J: TRBJ2-1; DNA: TGTGCCAGCAGCCAAGATCTGGGGACTAGCGGACCCGAGCAGTTCTTC; CDR3: CASSQDLGTSGPEQFF
D: .; V: TRBV11-2; size: .; J: TRBJ1-2; DNA: TGTGCCAGCAGCTTAGGTCAATATGGCTACACCTTC; CDR3: CASSLGQYGYTF